Each of the 21 T cell receptor beta chains below was sequenced from the same sample in a study of glioma-infiltrating T cells after dendritic cell vaccination. The protocol was immunoSEQ multiplex PCR, while the TCRdb copy is restricted to in-frame clones and leaves out a portion. The sample yields approximately 100,000 clones, roughly four fifths seen once. Sequenced here: blood, sampled before dendritic cell vaccination. Receptors originate from a human donor with glioblastoma.

Only one count was recorded for this clone. V usage is TRBV7-8 and J usage is TRBJ1-5; no definite D call. Germline V lookup: CDR1 SGHVS, CDR2 FQNEAQ. Deletions cut 3 bases from V and 1 base from J, with 10 bases between. This CDR3 has 15 amino acids. CDR3 loop: CASSLGRLSNQPQHF. As DNA, the CDR3 is TGTGCCAGCAGCTTGGGGAGACTAAGCAATCAGCCCCAGCATTTT.

This chain connects TRBV18 to TRBJ1-1; 8 bases are shared with TRBD1. The CDR3 spans 14 residues. Per germline, CDR1 KGHSH and CDR2 LQKENI. V lost 2 bases, J lost 1 base, and 0 bases stayed unmatched. DNA of the CDR3: TGTGCCAGCTCACCAACAGGGGGGAACACTGAAGCTTTCTTT. It codes for CASSPTGGNTEAFF.

The chain carries TRBV5-5 and TRBJ1-5; D is unclear. Per the germline V gene, CDR1 is SGHKS and CDR2 is YYEKEE (reference sequence). V lost 0 bases to trimming and J lost 4 bases, with 11 bases between them. The CDR3 extends over 15 amino acids. The DNA for the CDR3 is TGTGCCAGCAGCTTGGATCTGCGGGCGAATCAGCCCCAGCATTTT. Its protein product is CASSLDLRANQPQHF.

CDR3 loop: CASRWDKQAGELFF. DNA for the CDR3: TGTGCCAGCAGATGGGACAAGCAAGCCGGGGAGCTGTTTTTT. This chain links TRBV5-4 with TRBJ2-2; D might be TRBD1 (6 bases). The ends were cut back, 5 bases at V and 6 bases at J, with 14 bases in the middle. This CDR3 has 14 residues. Germline CDR1 is SGHNT and CDR2 is YYREEE (reference sequence).

The chain recombines TRBV6-6 with TRBJ2-5, with D possibly matching TRBD1 (6 bases). Germline-derived CDR1 and CDR2 are MNHNY and SVGAGI (reference sequence). The CDR3 contains 14 residues. Trimming took off 0 bases at V and 1 base at J, with 6 bases between the two ends. CDR3 sequence: CASSYSDSQETQYF. CDR3 coding DNA: TGTGCCAGCAGTTACTCGGACAGCCAAGAGACCCAGTACTTC.

This clone was observed many times. The chain couples TRBV4-2 to TRBJ1-4; the D gene is possibly TRBD1 (5 bases). Deletions cut 6 bases from V and 11 bases from J, with 19 bases between. The CDR3 loop spans 14 amino acids. CDR1 is LGHNA, CDR2 YNFKEQ, per germline. The CDR3 DNA reads TGTGCCAGCAGTCATGCTGACCCGTCAGGGAAACTGTTTTTT. Translation gives CASSHADPSGKLFF.

This chain connects TRBV11-2 to TRBJ2-4, with 10 bases aligning to TRBD2. J was trimmed by 0 bases and V by 0 bases; bases with no gene match: 11. CDR1 is SGHAT, CDR2 FQNNGV, per germline. This CDR3 is 20 amino acids long. The CDR3, as DNA: TGTGCCAGCAGCTTAGATGTTGCCAGCGGGGGGGCGTTAGCCAAAAACATTCAGTACTTC. It yields the protein CASSLDVASGGALAKNIQYF.

The chain links TRBV11-3 to TRBJ1-4; TRBD1 is a possible D gene (6 bases). Trimming took 5 bases from V and 5 from J, leaving 12 bases between them. CDR1 and CDR2 (germline): SGHNT, YENEEA. The CDR3 contains 14 residues. The CDR3 DNA sequence: TGTGCCAGCAGCCGTAGGGGGATCAATGAAAAACTGTTTTTT. It yields the protein CASSRRGINEKLFF.

The J gene is TRBJ2-7, the V gene TRBV6-5; D is possibly TRBD2 (5 bases). CDR1 is MNHEY, CDR2 SVGAGI, per germline. V was pared by 7 bases and J by 3 bases, with 16 bases between. The CDR3 extends over 14 amino acids. CDR3 in amino acids: CASTPGSSYYEQYF. The DNA of the CDR3 is TGTGCCAGCACCCCGGGGTCTTCTTACTACGAGCAGTACTTC.

This clone appeared once. The chain is built from TRBV5-1 and TRBJ2-3, with TRBD2 matching over 10 bases. The V and J ends lost 2 bases and 1 base, in that order; junction bases with no gene match: 4. CDR1 and CDR2 from the germline V gene are SGHRS and YFSETQ. This CDR3 spans 16 amino acids. CDR3 in DNA: TGCGCCAGCAGCTTTTTAGCGGGGGGCCGCACAGATACGCAGTATTTT. It specifies CASSFLAGGRTDTQYF.

The chain combines TRBV4-2 with TRBJ1-2; 7 bases agree with TRBD1. This CDR3 is built from 14 residues. The germline gives CDR1 LGHNA, CDR2 YNFKEQ. J gave up 5 bases and V 8 bases, and 11 bases lay outside the gene matches. CDR3 region: CASFSGTENYGYTF. The CDR3 nucleotides read TGTGCCAGCTTTTCCGGGACAGAAAATTATGGCTACACCTTC.

The chain recombines TRBV5-4 with TRBJ2-5, with no clear D. The CDR3 extends over 13 amino acids. Trimming stripped 1 base from V and 3 bases from J, with 7 bases between. Germline V gives CDR1 SGHNT, CDR2 YYREEE (reference sequence). CDR3 loop: CASSLPAEETQYF. DNA for the CDR3: TGTGCCAGCAGCTTGCCGGCGGAAGAGACCCAGTACTTC.

This chain connects TRBV4-3 to TRBJ2-7; D may be TRBD1 (6 bases). V was trimmed by 0 bases and J by 2 bases, leaving 11 bases between them. The CDR3 consists of 15 residues. Germline CDR1 reads LGHNA; CDR2 reads YSLEER. CDR3 sequence reads: CASSQDSGAAYEQYF. In DNA form, the CDR3 reads TGCGCCAGCAGCCAAGATTCAGGGGCGGCCTACGAGCAGTACTTC.

The gene calls are TRBV7-6 and TRBJ2-5, with TRBD2 matching 13 bases. CDR3 length: 17 residues. Germline trimming cut 5 bases from V and 0 bases from J; bases unmatched to any gene: 6. Germline V CDR1 and CDR2: SGHVS, FNYEAQ. DNA for the CDR3: TGTGCCAGCAGCCCGGGACTAGCGGGGACGCACCAAGAGACCCAGTACTTC. It encodes CASSPGLAGTHQETQYF.

CDR3 residues: CAWSVTQYTGELFF. The CDR3 DNA reads as TGTGCCTGGAGTGTAACCCAGTACACCGGGGAGCTGTTTTTT. The gene calls are TRBV30 and TRBJ2-2; D unclear. Germline V CDR1 and CDR2: GTSNPN, SVGIG (reference sequence). Trimming took 0 bases from V and 3 from J, leaving 8 bases between them. The length of the CDR3 is 14 residues.

This clone came up a few times. Additional DNA sequences in this sample encode the identical CDR3. The chain combines TRBV6-1 with TRBJ2-2, with a possible D match to TRBD1 (5 bases). The V and J ends lost 2 bases and 6 bases respectively, with 10 bases between them. The germline gives CDR1 MNHNS, CDR2 SASEGT. The CDR3 consists of 14 residues. This chain's CDR3 is CASSEQGGAGELFF. The CDR3 DNA reads TGTGCCAGCAGTGAACAGGGCGGAGCCGGGGAGCTGTTTTTT.

This chain connects TRBV5-6 to TRBJ2-7; D is unresolved. V dropped 0 bases and J dropped 3 bases, with 10 bases sitting between them. This CDR3 has 14 residues. Germline V gene lookup returns CDR1 SGHDT and CDR2 YYEEEE. The CDR3, as DNA: TGTGCCAGCAGCTTGGGGGCTACCAACTACGAGCAGTACTTC. Translating gives CASSLGATNYEQYF.

The rearrangement joins TRBV19 to TRBJ1-6; TRBD1 agrees at 7 bases. The CDR3 has 15 amino acids. Germline V gene lookup returns CDR1 LNHDA and CDR2 SQIVND (reference sequence). The V and J ends lost 3 bases and 6 bases, in that order; junction bases with no gene match: 5. The CDR3 DNA sequence: TGTGCCAGTAGTATGGGGACAGCGGTTAATTCACCCCTCCACTTT. Translation gives CASSMGTAVNSPLHF.

The chain uses TRBV30 and TRBJ2-5, with 8 bases that match TRBD1. CDR1 and CDR2 from the germline V gene are GTSNPN and SVGIG (reference sequence). V lost 4 bases, J lost 1 base, and 2 bases stayed unmatched. This CDR3 contains 13 residues. The CDR3 protein is CAWNRGVQETQYF. CDR3 bases: TGTGCCTGGAACAGGGGGGTCCAAGAGACCCAGTACTTC.

This clone was seen a handful of times. The V gene is TRBV6-5, the J gene TRBJ1-5, with D unclear. The CDR3 has 13 amino acids. Deletions cut 2 bases from V and 7 bases from J, with 9 bases between. CDR1 is MNHEY and CDR2 is SVGAGI in the germline V gene. This CDR3 is CASSYIGRQPQHF. In nucleotides, the CDR3 is TGTGCCAGCAGTTACATAGGGAGGCAGCCCCAGCATTTT.

The chain uses TRBV5-4 and TRBJ2-1; D perhaps matches TRBD1 (5 bases). The CDR3 totals 14 residues. Trimming took off 2 bases at V and 4 bases at J, with 10 bases between the two ends. Germline V CDR1 and CDR2: SGHNT, YYREEE (reference sequence). This chain's CDR3 is CASSFGARYNEQFF. The DNA for the CDR3 is TGTGCCAGCAGCTTTGGGGCCAGGTACAATGAGCAGTTCTTC.